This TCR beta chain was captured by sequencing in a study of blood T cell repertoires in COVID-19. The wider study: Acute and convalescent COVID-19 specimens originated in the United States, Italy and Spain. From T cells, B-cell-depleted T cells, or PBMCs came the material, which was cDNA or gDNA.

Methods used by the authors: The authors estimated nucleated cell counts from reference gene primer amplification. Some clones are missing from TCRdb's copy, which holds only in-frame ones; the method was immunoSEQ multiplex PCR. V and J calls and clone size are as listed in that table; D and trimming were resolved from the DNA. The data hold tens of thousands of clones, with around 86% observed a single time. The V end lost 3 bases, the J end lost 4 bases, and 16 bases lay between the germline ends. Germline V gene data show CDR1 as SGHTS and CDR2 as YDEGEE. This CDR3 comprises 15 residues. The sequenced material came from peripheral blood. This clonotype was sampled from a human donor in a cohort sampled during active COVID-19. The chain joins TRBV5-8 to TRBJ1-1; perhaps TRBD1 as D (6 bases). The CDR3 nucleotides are TGTGCCAGCAGCTCTCTCGTAGGGGGACCCACTGAAGCTTTCTTT. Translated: CASSSLVGGPTEAFF. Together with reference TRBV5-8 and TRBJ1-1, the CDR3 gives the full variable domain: EAGVTQSPTHLIKTRGQQATLRCSPISGHTSVYWYQQALGLGLQFLLWYDEGEERNRGNFPPRFSGRQFPNYSSELNVNALELEDSALYLCASSSLVGGPTEAFFGQGTRLTVV.